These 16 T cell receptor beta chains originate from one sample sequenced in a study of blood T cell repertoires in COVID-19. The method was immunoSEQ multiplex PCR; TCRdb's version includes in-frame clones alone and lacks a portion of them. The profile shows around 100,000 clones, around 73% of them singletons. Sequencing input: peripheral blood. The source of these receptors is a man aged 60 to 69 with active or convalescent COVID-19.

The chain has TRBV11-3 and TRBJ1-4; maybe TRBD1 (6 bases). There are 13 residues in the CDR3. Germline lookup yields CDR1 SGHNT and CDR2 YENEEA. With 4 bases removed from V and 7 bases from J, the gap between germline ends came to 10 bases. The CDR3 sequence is CASSSSRGEKLFF. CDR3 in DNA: TGTGCCAGCAGCTCAAGCAGGGGTGAAAAACTGTTTTTT.

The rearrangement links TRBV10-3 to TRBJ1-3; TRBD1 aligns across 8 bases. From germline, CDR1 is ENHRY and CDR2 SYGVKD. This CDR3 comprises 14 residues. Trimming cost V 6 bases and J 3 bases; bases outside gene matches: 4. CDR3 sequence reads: CAISATGGGNTIYF. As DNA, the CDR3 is TGTGCCATCAGCGCCACAGGGGGTGGAAACACCATATATTTT.

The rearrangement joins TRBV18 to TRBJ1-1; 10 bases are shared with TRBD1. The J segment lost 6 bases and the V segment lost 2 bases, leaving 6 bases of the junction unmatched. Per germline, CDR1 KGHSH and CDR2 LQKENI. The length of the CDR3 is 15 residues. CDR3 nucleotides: TGTGCCAGCTCACCAGGGACAGGGGAGATCTCTGAAGCTTTCTTT. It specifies CASSPGTGEISEAFF.

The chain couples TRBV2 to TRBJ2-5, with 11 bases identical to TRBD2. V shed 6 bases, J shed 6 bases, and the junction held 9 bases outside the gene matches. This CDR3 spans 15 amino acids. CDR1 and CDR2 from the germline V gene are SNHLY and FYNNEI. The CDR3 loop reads CASRLAGGPGKTQYF. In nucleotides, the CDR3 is TGTGCCAGCAGATTAGCGGGAGGGCCGGGGAAGACCCAGTACTTC. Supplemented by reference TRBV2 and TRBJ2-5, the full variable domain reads EPEVTQTPSHQVTQMGQEVILRCVPISNHLYFYWYRQILGQKVEFLVSFYNNEISEKSEIFDDQFSVERPDGSNFTLKIRSTKLEDSAMYFCASRLAGGPGKTQYFGPGTRLLVL.

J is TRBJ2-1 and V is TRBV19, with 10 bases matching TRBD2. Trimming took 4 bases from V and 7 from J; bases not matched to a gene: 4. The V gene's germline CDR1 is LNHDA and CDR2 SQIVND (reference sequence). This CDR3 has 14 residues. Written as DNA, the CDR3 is TGTGCCAGTAGTAAGGGACTAGCGTTGAATGAGCAGTTCTTC. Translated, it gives CASSKGLALNEQFF. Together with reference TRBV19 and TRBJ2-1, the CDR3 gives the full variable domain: DGGITQSPKYLFRKEGQNVTLSCEQNLNHDAMYWYRQDPGQGLRLIYYSQIVNDFQKGDIAEGYSVSREKKESFPLTVTSAQKNPTAFYLCASSKGLALNEQFFGPGTRLTVL.

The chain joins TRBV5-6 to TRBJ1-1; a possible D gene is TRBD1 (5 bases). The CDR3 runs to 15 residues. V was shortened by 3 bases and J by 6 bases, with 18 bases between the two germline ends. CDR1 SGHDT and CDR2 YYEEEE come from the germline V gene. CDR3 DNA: TGTGCCAGCAGCTATTGGTGGGGGAGGTCGTCTGAAGCTTTCTTT. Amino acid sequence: CASSYWWGRSSEAFF.

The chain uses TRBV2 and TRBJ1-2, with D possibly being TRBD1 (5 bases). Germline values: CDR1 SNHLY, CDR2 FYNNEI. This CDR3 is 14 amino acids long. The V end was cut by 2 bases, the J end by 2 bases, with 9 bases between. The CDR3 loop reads CASSEQGRNYGYTF. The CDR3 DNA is TGTGCCAGCAGTGAACAGGGCAGAAACTATGGCTACACCTTC.

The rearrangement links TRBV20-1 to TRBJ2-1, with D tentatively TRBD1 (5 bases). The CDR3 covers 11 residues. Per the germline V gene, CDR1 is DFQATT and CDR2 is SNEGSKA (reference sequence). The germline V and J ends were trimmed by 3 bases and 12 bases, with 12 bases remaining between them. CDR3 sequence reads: CSARDTFWQFF. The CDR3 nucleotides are TGCAGTGCTAGGGACACCTTCTGGCAGTTCTTC.

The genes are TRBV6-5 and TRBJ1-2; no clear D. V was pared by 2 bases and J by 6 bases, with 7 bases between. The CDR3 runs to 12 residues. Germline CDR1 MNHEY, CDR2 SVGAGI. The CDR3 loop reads CASSYAGHGYTF. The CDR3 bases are TGTGCCAGCAGTTACGCGGGTCATGGCTACACCTTC.

CDR3 bases: TGTGCCAGCCCCCGGGGGACTAGCGGCTACGAGCAGTACGTC. It codes for CASPRGTSGYEQYV. The V gene is TRBV27, the J gene TRBJ2-7; the match to TRBD2 covers 11 bases. The CDR3 has 14 amino acids. Germline-derived CDR1 and CDR2 are MNHEY and SMNVEV (reference sequence). Germline trimming cut 8 bases from V and 3 bases from J; bases unmatched to any gene: 6.

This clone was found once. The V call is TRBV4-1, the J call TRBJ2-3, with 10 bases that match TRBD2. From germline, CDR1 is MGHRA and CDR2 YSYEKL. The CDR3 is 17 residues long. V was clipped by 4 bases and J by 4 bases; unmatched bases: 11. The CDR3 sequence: CASSPSNSGRIADTQYF. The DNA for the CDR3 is TGCGCCAGCAGCCCATCAAATAGCGGGAGGATCGCAGATACGCAGTATTTT.

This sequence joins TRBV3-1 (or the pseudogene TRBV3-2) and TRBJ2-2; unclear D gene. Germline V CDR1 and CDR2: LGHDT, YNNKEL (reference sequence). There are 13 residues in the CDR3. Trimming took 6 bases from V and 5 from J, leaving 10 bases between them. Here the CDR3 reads CASSSHGTGELFF. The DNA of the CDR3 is TGTGCCAGCAGTAGTCACGGGACCGGGGAGCTGTTTTTT.

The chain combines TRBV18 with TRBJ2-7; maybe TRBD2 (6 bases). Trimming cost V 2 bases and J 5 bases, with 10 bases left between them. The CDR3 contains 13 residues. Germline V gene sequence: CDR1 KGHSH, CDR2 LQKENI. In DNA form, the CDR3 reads TGTGCCAGCTCACCAGGGGGGAGGAACGAGCAGTACGTC. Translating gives CASSPGGRNEQYV.

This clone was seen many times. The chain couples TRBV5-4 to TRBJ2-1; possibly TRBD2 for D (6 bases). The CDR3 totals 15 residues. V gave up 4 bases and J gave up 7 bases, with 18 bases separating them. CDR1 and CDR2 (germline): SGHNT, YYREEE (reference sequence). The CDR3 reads CASSLPDHGGNEQFF. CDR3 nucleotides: TGTGCCAGCAGCCTACCGGACCATGGGGGGAATGAGCAGTTCTTC.

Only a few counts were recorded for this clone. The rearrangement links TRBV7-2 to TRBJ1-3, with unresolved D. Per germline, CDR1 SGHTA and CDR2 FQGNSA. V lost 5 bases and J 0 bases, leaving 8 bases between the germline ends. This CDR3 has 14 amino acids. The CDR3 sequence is CASSPRGSGNTIYF. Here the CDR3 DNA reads TGTGCCAGCAGCCCCCGAGGCTCTGGAAACACCATATATTTT. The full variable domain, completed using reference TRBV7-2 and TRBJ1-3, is GAGVSQSPSNKVTEKGKDVELRCDPISGHTALYWYRQSLGQGLEFLIYFQGNSAPDKSGLPSDRFSAERTGGSVSTLTIQRTQQEDSAVYLCASSPRGSGNTIYFGEGSWLTVV.

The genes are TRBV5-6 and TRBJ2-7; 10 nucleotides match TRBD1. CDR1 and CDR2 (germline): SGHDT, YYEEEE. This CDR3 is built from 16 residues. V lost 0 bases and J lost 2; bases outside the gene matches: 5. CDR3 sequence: CASSLGGQGVPYEQYV. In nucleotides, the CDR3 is TGTGCCAGCAGCTTGGGAGGACAGGGGGTCCCCTACGAGCAGTACGTC.